The 10 T cell receptor beta chains reported below all come from one sample, sequenced in a study of shared clonotypes between healthy human individuals. This table comes from immunoSEQ multiplex PCR, and its TCRdb copy is limited to in-frame clones, with some not included. The sample includes about 2.1 million clones, roughly 91% of them seen just once. Naive CD8 isolation took CD45RO-negative cells positively selected for CCR7 and excluded terminally differentiated effector memory CD45RA+ cells. Sequenced material: naive CD8+ T cells from PBMCs. These receptors came from a man aged 18 to 29 in good health. Some clones in this sample may be carry-over from other donors' samples.

This clone has just one count. This same CDR3 is encoded by further DNA sequences in the sample. DNA for the CDR3: TGTGCCAGCAGTTCCAGGGTGTCGGCCTACGAGCAGTACTTC. Its translation is CASSSRVSAYEQYF. The chain links TRBV27 to TRBJ2-7, with TRBD1 as a possible D gene (5 bases). The germline gives CDR1 MNHEY, CDR2 SMNVEV (reference sequence). The germline V and J ends were trimmed by 4 bases and 2 bases, with 12 bases remaining between them. The CDR3 spans 14 residues.

V gene TRBV4-3 combines with J gene TRBJ2-6, with 8 nucleotides matching TRBD2. Germline CDR1 is LGHNA and CDR2 is YSLEER. The junction had 8 bases not matched to a gene; V was cut back by 0 bases and J by 7 bases. The CDR3 is 17 amino acids. CDR3 sequence: CASSQDPGRGEANVLTF. CDR3 sequence (DNA): TGCGCCAGCAGCCAAGATCCCGGGCGGGGGGAAGCCAACGTCCTGACTTTC.

This clone was recorded a few times. The chain links TRBV18 to TRBJ2-7; D could derive from TRBD1 or TRBD2 (5 bases each). Germline V gives CDR1 KGHSH, CDR2 LQKENI. The CDR3 length is 17 residues. The V end was cut by 1 base, the J end by 3 bases, with 19 bases between. In nucleotides, the CDR3 is TGTGCCAGCTCACCACTCGGACCGGGACCCGAGCACTACGAGCAGTACTTC. Translated: CASSPLGPGPEHYEQYF.

Written as DNA, the CDR3 is TGTGCCAGCACAGGTGGGTCGGCTGGAAACACCATATATTTT. Encoded protein: CASTGGSAGNTIYF. This chain connects TRBV9 to TRBJ1-3, with D hard to call. V gave up 6 bases and J gave up 2 bases, with 12 bases separating them. This CDR3 has 14 amino acids. Germline CDR1 is SGDLS and CDR2 is YYNGEE.

In its sample, this clone was seen once. The chain joins TRBV7-9 to TRBJ2-3; no definite D call. The CDR3 has 12 amino acids. V was pared by 1 base and J by 5 bases, with 4 bases between. The germline V gene encodes CDR1 SEHNR and CDR2 FQNEAQ (reference sequence). The CDR3 nucleotides read TGTGCCAGCAGCTTAGTTGAAGATACGCAGTATTTT. It translates to CASSLVEDTQYF. The whole variable domain, filled in from reference TRBV7-9 and TRBJ2-3, reads DTGVSQNPRHKITKRGQNVTFRCDPISEHNRLYWYRQTLGQGPEFLTYFQNEAQLEKSRLLSDRFSAERPKGSFSTLEIQRTEQGDSAMYLCASSLVEDTQYFGPGTRLTVL.

The chain carries TRBV15 and TRBJ2-1; possible D gene TRBD2, 5 bases. Trimming took off 0 bases at V and 0 bases at J, with 6 bases between the two ends. CDR1 LNHNV and CDR2 YYDKDF come from the germline V gene (reference sequence). The CDR3 totals 15 residues. Here the CDR3 reads CATSRDGNSYNEQFF. The CDR3 DNA reads as TGTGCCACCAGCAGAGACGGGAACTCCTACAATGAGCAGTTCTTC.

The genes are TRBV7-2 and TRBJ1-1; D call uncertain. Trimming stripped 5 bases from V and 1 base from J, with 17 bases between. CDR3 size: 16 residues. Germline lookup yields CDR1 SGHTA and CDR2 FQGNSA. CDR3 in amino acids: CASSPPLPDTNTEAFF. CDR3 in DNA: TGTGCCAGCAGCCCCCCCCTTCCGGATACGAACACTGAAGCTTTCTTT.

V gene TRBV4-3 combines with J gene TRBJ1-2, with 9 positions matching TRBD1. V shed 4 bases and J 1 base; nucleotides not matched to a gene: 13. CDR3 length: 18 residues. Per germline, CDR1 LGHNA and CDR2 YSLEER. CDR3 DNA: TGCGCCAGCAGCCCACGGTCGCCGGCGACAGGGGGTAACTATGGCTACACCTTC. This gives the protein CASSPRSPATGGNYGYTF.

This rearrangement joins TRBV19 to TRBJ2-7, with D maybe TRBD1 (6 bases). V was trimmed by 8 bases and J by 3 bases, leaving 17 bases between them. The CDR3 sequence is 14 residues long. In germline, CDR1 is LNHDA, CDR2 SQIVND (reference sequence). CDR3 bases: TGTGCCAGTCAAGAGACGCAGGGGAACTACGAGCAGTACTTC. Its translation is CASQETQGNYEQYF.

V gene TRBV27 combines with J gene TRBJ1-4; D may be TRBD1 (5 bases). Germline V gives CDR1 MNHEY, CDR2 SMNVEV (reference sequence). The CDR3 spans 17 residues. Trimming took off 0 bases at V and 2 bases at J, with 13 bases between the two ends. Here the CDR3 DNA reads TGTGCCAGCAGTTTATCCGGGGGGATTGCTACTAATGAAAAACTGTTTTTT. Protein sequence: CASSLSGGIATNEKLFF.